One sample yielded the 27 T cell receptor beta chains listed below, sequenced in a study of blood T cell repertoires in COVID-19. The data were produced by immunoSEQ multiplex PCR, yet TCRdb's version contains in-frame clones alone and is incomplete. Among hundreds of thousands of clones listed, over 80% were seen once. The sample comprised peripheral blood. Source of these receptors: a woman between 18 and 30 years old with acute or convalescent COVID-19.

The gene calls are TRBV6-2 or TRBV6-3 and TRBJ2-1, with 12 bases aligning to TRBD2. This CDR3 is built from 16 residues. Trimming cost V 5 bases and J 7 bases; bases outside gene matches: 9. Germline lookup yields CDR1 MNHEY and CDR2 SVGEGT. The DNA of the CDR3 is TGTGCCAGCAGTCAGAAACTAGCGGGGGGCGGTAATGAGCAGTTCTTC. It yields the protein CASSQKLAGGGNEQFF.

The genes are TRBV30 and TRBJ1-3; TRBD1 might be the D (5 bases). Per the germline V gene, CDR1 is GTSNPN and CDR2 is SVGIG (reference sequence). The CDR3 spans 14 residues. With 3 bases removed from V and 4 bases from J, the gap between germline ends came to 13 bases. CDR3 in amino acids: CAWRDKSLGNTIYF. DNA of the CDR3: TGTGCCTGGAGGGACAAATCCCTCGGAAACACCATATATTTT.

V usage is TRBV5-1 and J usage is TRBJ1-6, with 9 bases aligning to TRBD1. With 3 bases clipped from V and 10 bases from J, the junction kept 8 bases outside the gene matches. Germline V gives CDR1 SGHRS, CDR2 YFSETQ. The CDR3 runs to 15 residues. DNA for the CDR3: TGCGCCAGCAGCTCGGGGACAGGGTTTGGGTCACCCCTCCACTTT. It specifies CASSSGTGFGSPLHF.

The chain combines TRBV12-5 with TRBJ2-6, with no clear D. In germline, CDR1 is LGHNT, CDR2 FRNRAP. This CDR3 region has 15 residues. V gave up 6 bases and J gave up 1 base, with 10 bases separating them. CDR3 region: CASGYSGSGANVLTF. DNA of the CDR3: TGTGCTAGTGGCTACTCCGGTTCTGGGGCCAACGTCCTGACTTTC.

J is TRBJ1-2 and V is TRBV24-1; D uncertain. CDR1 is KGHDR and CDR2 is SFDVKD in the germline V gene. The CDR3 spans 13 residues. V lost 1 base and J 6 bases, leaving 8 bases between the germline ends. CDR3 nucleotide sequence: TGTGCCACCAGTGATTTTGTTGGCAATGGCTACACCTTC. Amino acids: CATSDFVGNGYTF.

V gene TRBV19 combines with J gene TRBJ2-2; TRBD1 is a possible D gene (6 bases). CDR3 size: 17 residues. Germline CDR1 and CDR2: LNHDA and SQIVND (reference sequence). V was clipped by 0 bases and J by 6 bases, with 17 bases between them. The CDR3 sequence: CASSIDGGRLIPGELFF. Here the CDR3 DNA reads TGTGCCAGTAGTATAGATGGGGGCAGACTGATCCCCGGGGAGCTGTTTTTT.

The rearrangement joins TRBV5-8 to TRBJ2-5; D is perhaps TRBD2 (6 bases). The germline gives CDR1 SGHTS, CDR2 YDEGEE. The CDR3 is 12 residues long. The germline V and J ends were trimmed by 4 bases and 8 bases, with 12 bases remaining between them. The CDR3 region is CASSRRGSTQYF. The CDR3 region has the DNA TGTGCCAGCAGCCGACGGGGGAGTACCCAGTACTTC.

About this clone: At one end, the junction sequence differs from germline, possibly due to a read error. This sample also contains other DNA sequences that code for the same CDR3. This rearrangement joins TRBV28 to TRBJ2-5; D ambiguous. CDR1 is MDHEN, CDR2 SYDVKM, per germline. The CDR3 sequence is 11 residues long. The DNA for the CDR3 is TGCGCCAGTAACAGAAGAGAGACCCAGTACTTC. As protein: CASNRRETQYF.

The chain combines TRBV9 with TRBJ2-1, with D possibly being TRBD1 (5 bases). Germline V gives CDR1 SGDLS, CDR2 YYNGEE. CDR3 size: 15 residues. Trimming pared 1 base from V and 4 bases from J, leaving 12 bases between. Written as DNA, the CDR3 is TGTGCCAGCAGCGTAACGTGGACACCATACAATGAGCAGTTCTTC. It specifies CASSVTWTPYNEQFF.

This clone was detected only once. CDR3 residues: CASGPGGVGNGYTF. The CDR3 coding sequence is TGTGCTAGTGGCCCCGGAGGAGTGGGGAATGGCTACACCTTC. The gene calls are TRBV12-5 and TRBJ1-2, with D unclear. The germline V and J ends were trimmed by 6 bases and 6 bases, with 17 bases remaining between them. Germline CDR1 LGHNT, CDR2 FRNRAP. There are 14 residues in the CDR3.

This rearrangement joins TRBV3-1 (or the pseudogene TRBV3-2) to TRBJ1-2, with 7 bases identical to TRBD1. Germline assignment: CDR1 LGHDT and CDR2 YNNKEL (reference sequence). V was clipped by 4 bases and J by 7 bases; unmatched bases: 6. This CDR3 is built from 13 residues. The CDR3 sequence is CASSPRQGVGYTF. CDR3 sequence (DNA): TGTGCCAGCAGCCCTAGACAGGGAGTTGGCTACACCTTC.

The chain recombines TRBV2 with TRBJ1-1; TRBD1 might be the D (6 bases). CDR3 length: 14 residues. Trimming cost V 6 bases and J 4 bases, with 15 bases left between them. Germline assignment: CDR1 SNHLY and CDR2 FYNNEI. DNA of the CDR3: TGTGCCAGCAGGACCTATACAGGGTCCACTGAAGCTTTCTTT. The encoded protein is CASRTYTGSTEAFF.

In nucleotides, the CDR3 is TGTGCCAGCAGTTCCCCGCCGGGGCAGCCCCAGCATTTT. Its translation: CASSSPPGQPQHF. The chain combines TRBV12-3 or TRBV12-4 with TRBJ1-5; D is uncertain. The CDR3 is 13 residues long. Deletions cut 4 bases from V and 7 bases from J, with 11 bases between.

The V call is TRBV7-9, the J call TRBJ1-2; D remains unclear. There are 14 residues in the CDR3. Germline V gene lookup returns CDR1 SEHNR and CDR2 FQNEAQ (reference sequence). V gave up 6 bases and J gave up 8 bases, with 19 bases separating them. The CDR3 loop reads CASSPPGRGGGYTF. The CDR3 bases are TGTGCCAGCAGTCCCCCGGGCCGCGGAGGAGGCTACACCTTC. Complete variable domain (other parts from reference TRBV7-9 and TRBJ1-2): DTGVSQNPRHKITKRGQNVTFRCDPISEHNRLYWYRQTLGQGPEFLTYFQNEAQLEKSRLLSDRFSAERPKGSFSTLEIQRTEQGDSAMYLCASSPPGRGGGYTFGSGTRLTVV.

The chain uses TRBV3-1 (or the pseudogene TRBV3-2) and TRBJ1-2; D may be TRBD1 (5 bases). The V gene lost 1 base and the J gene lost 6 bases, with 15 bases spanning the gap. From germline, CDR1 is LGHDT and CDR2 YNNKEL (reference sequence). CDR3 length equals 15 residues. CDR3 DNA sequence: TGTGCCAGCAGCCAAGTTACGGAGGGGCTTCATGGCTACACCTTC. Translating it yields CASSQVTEGLHGYTF.

The rearrangement links TRBV4-2 to TRBJ2-1, with D maybe TRBD2 (5 bases). The CDR3 runs 15 residues. Deletions cut 1 base from V and 2 bases from J, with 9 bases between. Germline CDR1 LGHNA, CDR2 YNFKEQ. CDR3 in DNA: TGTGCCAGCAGCCAAGGAACGACTACCTACAATGAGCAGTTCTTC. It codes for CASSQGTTTYNEQFF.

This clone was found once. V gene TRBV5-1 combines with J gene TRBJ2-5; TRBD2 aligns across 11 bases. The junction had 7 bases not matched to a gene; V was cut back by 4 bases and J by 5 bases. Germline V gene sequence: CDR1 SGHRS, CDR2 YFSETQ. CDR3 length: 15 amino acids. Written as DNA, the CDR3 is TGCGCCAGCAGCCCTCTAGCGGGGGGTCGGGAGACCCAGTACTTC. It encodes CASSPLAGGRETQYF.

The V call is TRBV25-1, the J call TRBJ2-1; the D is unclear. The CDR3 is 13 amino acids. Germline V gene lookup returns CDR1 MGHDK and CDR2 SYGVNS. V lost 6 bases and J lost 2, with 8 bases in between. The CDR3 bases are TGTGCCAGCAGGGAGCAGACCTACAATGAGCAGTTCTTC. Translated, it gives CASREQTYNEQFF.

V usage is TRBV6-2 or TRBV6-3 and J usage is TRBJ1-1; TRBD1 matches 8 bases. The CDR3 contains 14 residues. In germline, CDR1 is MNHEY, CDR2 SVGEGT. The J segment lost 7 bases and the V segment lost 6 bases, leaving 10 bases of the junction unmatched. CDR3 sequence (DNA): TGTGCCAGCAGCCGCACAGGGGGTAAAAATGAAGCTTTCTTT. Amino acids: CASSRTGGKNEAFF.

V usage is TRBV27 and J usage is TRBJ1-2, with 7 bases matching TRBD1. The CDR3 extends over 14 amino acids. The V gene's germline CDR1 is MNHEY and CDR2 SMNVEV (reference sequence). The J segment lost 7 bases and the V segment lost 5 bases, leaving 10 bases of the junction unmatched. CDR3 sequence (DNA): TGTGCCAGCAGTCCCGGGACAGAGCTACGTGGCTACACCTTC. It codes for CASSPGTELRGYTF.

The CDR3 protein is CSGGQGLYEQYF. The DNA of the CDR3 is TGCAGCGGCGGACAGGGGCTCTACGAGCAGTACTTC. V is TRBV29-1 and J is TRBJ2-7, with TRBD1 matching 9 bases. The CDR3 totals 12 residues. V gave up 7 bases and J gave up 3 bases; unmatched junction bases: 4. CDR1 and CDR2 from the germline V gene are SQVTM and ANQGSEA.

This chain joins TRBV7-3 and TRBJ2-2; D unclear. V lost 1 base and J lost 4, with 7 bases in between. This CDR3 region has 14 residues. CDR1 is SGHTA and CDR2 is FQGTGA in the germline V gene. CDR3: CASSLIPVTGELFF. CDR3 DNA: TGTGCCAGCAGCTTAATCCCGGTCACCGGGGAGCTGTTTTTT.

V usage is TRBV6-5 and J usage is TRBJ2-1; D is perhaps TRBD1 (6 bases). Germline CDR1 and CDR2: MNHEY and SVGAGI. The CDR3 has 15 residues. The V end lost 4 bases, the J end lost 5 bases, and 15 bases lay between the germline ends. The CDR3 region has the DNA TGTGCCAGCAGTTCGATACAGGGTTTCGACAATGAGCAGTTCTTC. Protein product: CASSSIQGFDNEQFF.

The rearrangement joins TRBV5-1 to TRBJ2-2; 10 nucleotides match TRBD2. CDR3 length: 16 amino acids. V lost 1 base, J lost 8 bases, and 8 bases stayed unmatched. Germline loops: CDR1 SGHRS, CDR2 YFSETQ. CDR3: CASSLLLAGTRGELFF. In nucleotides, the CDR3 is TGCGCCAGCAGCTTGCTACTAGCGGGGACCAGGGGGGAGCTGTTTTTT.

V is TRBV11-2 and J is TRBJ1-2, with 7 bases matching TRBD1. The CDR3 spans 15 residues. Germline CDR1 is SGHAT and CDR2 is FQNNGV. After removal of 5 bases from V and 2 bases from J, the junction contained 8 bases not matched to a gene. Here the CDR3 DNA reads TGTGCCAGCAGCGAAGCCGGGACAGCGAACTATGGCTACACCTTC. It yields the protein CASSEAGTANYGYTF.

The rearrangement uses TRBV7-9 and TRBJ2-2; D might be TRBD2 (5 bases). The CDR3 spans 12 residues. Trimming left V 9 bases short and J 3 bases short, with 8 bases between. In germline, CDR1 is SEHNR, CDR2 FQNEAQ (reference sequence). In nucleotides, the CDR3 is TGTGCCAGTGGACTCTACACCGGGGAGCTGTTTTTT. It is translated as CASGLYTGELFF. The complete variable domain, with remaining parts taken from reference TRBV7-9 and TRBJ2-2, reads DTGVSQNPRHKITKRGQNVTFRCDPISEHNRLYWYRQTLGQGPEFLTYFQNEAQLEKSRLLSDRFSAERPKGSFSTLEIQRTEQGDSAMYLCASGLYTGELFFGEGSRLTVL.

The chain recombines TRBV27 with TRBJ1-2; a possible D gene is TRBD1 (5 bases). V dropped 7 bases and J dropped 0 bases, with 12 bases sitting between them. The CDR3 extends over 14 amino acids. Germline lookup yields CDR1 MNHEY and CDR2 SMNVEV (reference sequence). CDR3 nucleotides: TGTGCCAGCACCAGGGCGGGGGCTAACTATGGCTACACCTTC. Translation gives CASTRAGANYGYTF.